The 13 T cell receptor beta chains below were found in one sample sequenced in a study of blood T cell repertoires in COVID-19. The protocol was immunoSEQ multiplex PCR, while the TCRdb copy is restricted to in-frame clones and leaves out a portion. The data contain 200,000 to 250,000 clones, 65% to 90% of them seen just once; the ten biggest clones take up more than 4.5%. Sequencing input: peripheral blood. The receptor source for this set is a man aged 45 to 65 with COVID-19, enrolled during active disease.

This chain joins TRBV5-1 and TRBJ1-2, with 11 bases matching TRBD1. Germline values: CDR1 SGHRS, CDR2 YFSETQ. V lost 4 bases, J lost 3 bases, and 8 bases stayed unmatched. CDR3 length equals 16 residues. The CDR3 DNA sequence: TGCGCCAGCAGCCCTGCTGGACAGGGGGCTGACTATGGCTACACCTTC. Its translation: CASSPAGQGADYGYTF.

The V call is TRBV5-1, the J call TRBJ1-6; tentative D call: TRBD1 (5 bases). Trimming took 2 bases from V and 7 from J, leaving 16 bases between them. CDR3 size: 16 residues. CDR1 and CDR2 from the germline V gene are SGHRS and YFSETQ. The CDR3 region has the DNA TGCGCCAGCAGCTTCGACGGTGGCAGGGCAAATTCACCCCTCCACTTT. Protein sequence: CASSFDGGRANSPLHF.

V usage is TRBV12-5 and J usage is TRBJ1-2; D gene ambiguous. This CDR3 is 12 amino acids long. The V gene's germline CDR1 is LGHNT and CDR2 FRNRAP. V lost 1 base to trimming and J lost 4 bases, with 4 bases between them. The CDR3, as DNA: TGTGCTAGTGGTTTGGACAGCTATGGCTACACCTTC. Translation: CASGLDSYGYTF.

The chain combines TRBV30 with TRBJ1-5; D remains ambiguous. Germline CDR1 is GTSNPN and CDR2 is SVGIG (reference sequence). V lost 4 bases and J 4 bases, leaving 11 bases between the germline ends. This CDR3 has 13 residues. Here the CDR3 reads CAWTSRENQPQHF. In DNA form, the CDR3 reads TGTGCCTGGACCTCCCGGGAAAATCAGCCCCAGCATTTT.

V gene TRBV4-1 combines with J gene TRBJ1-1; weak D call: TRBD1 (5 bases). The V gene lost 5 bases and the J gene lost 6 bases, with 13 bases spanning the gap. This CDR3 has 13 amino acids. Germline V gene sequence: CDR1 MGHRA, CDR2 YSYEKL. This CDR3 is CASSTGQSPEAFF. CDR3 coding DNA: TGCGCCAGCAGCACAGGCCAATCCCCTGAAGCTTTCTTT.

The genes are TRBV5-6 and TRBJ1-3; 8 bases fit TRBD1. Germline CDR1 SGHDT, CDR2 YYEEEE. CDR3 size: 17 residues. After removal of 3 bases from V and 0 bases from J, the junction contained 8 bases not matched to a gene. The CDR3 coding sequence is TGTGCCAGCAGCTCAGGGACAGGACGAAGCTCTGGAAACACCATATATTTT. This encodes CASSSGTGRSSGNTIYF.

The chain employs TRBV4-1 and TRBJ1-2; D is ambiguous. The CDR3 extends over 14 amino acids. Trimming cost V 0 bases and J 4 bases, with 9 bases left between them. Germline CDR1 reads MGHRA; CDR2 reads YSYEKL. CDR3 loop: CASSQELGPYGYTF. The CDR3 nucleotides are TGCGCCAGCAGCCAAGAACTCGGTCCCTATGGCTACACCTTC.

The gene calls are TRBV6-5 and TRBJ1-5; maybe TRBD1 (5 bases). This CDR3 has 12 residues. V lost 6 bases and J 6 bases, leaving 9 bases between the germline ends. Germline CDR1 is MNHEY and CDR2 is SVGAGI. CDR3: CASRQGTQPQHF. DNA of the CDR3: TGTGCCAGCAGGCAGGGAACTCAGCCCCAGCATTTT.

The chain has TRBV5-1 and TRBJ1-2; the match to TRBD1 covers 8 bases. Germline-derived CDR1 and CDR2 are SGHRS and YFSETQ. J was trimmed by 2 bases and V by 3 bases; bases with no gene match: 3. CDR3 size: 14 residues. DNA of the CDR3: TGCGCCAGCAGCTCCGGGACAGGCAACTATGGCTACACCTTC. It codes for CASSSGTGNYGYTF.

The rearrangement links TRBV6-2 or TRBV6-3 to TRBJ1-2, with 9 bases fitting TRBD1. Germline lookup yields CDR1 MNHEY and CDR2 SVGEGT. This CDR3 has 14 residues. V was pared by 4 bases and J by 3 bases, with 3 bases of the junction left unmatched. CDR3 bases: TGTGCCAGCAGTTTCGACAGGGGGGACTATGGCTACACCTTC. This translates into CASSFDRGDYGYTF.

The chain has TRBV24-1 and TRBJ2-1; TRBD2 agrees at 16 bases. This CDR3 spans 18 amino acids. CDR1 and CDR2 from the germline V gene are KGHDR and SFDVKD. The V and J ends lost 2 bases and 3 bases, in that order; junction bases with no gene match: 3. The CDR3 loop reads CATSDSGTSGGVYNEQFF. Here the CDR3 DNA reads TGTGCCACCAGTGATTCAGGGACTAGCGGGGGGGTCTACAATGAGCAGTTCTTC.

The J gene is TRBJ2-5, the V gene TRBV2; 13 positions match TRBD2. Germline V gene sequence: CDR1 SNHLY, CDR2 FYNNEI. Losses at the gene ends were 7 bases for V and 1 base for J; bases not matched to a gene: 12. The CDR3 length is 18 residues. The CDR3 loop reads CASTYLETSGGSQETQYF. The DNA for the CDR3 is TGTGCCAGCACGTACTTAGAGACTAGCGGGGGGTCCCAAGAGACCCAGTACTTC. The complete variable domain, with remaining parts taken from reference TRBV2 and TRBJ2-5, reads EPEVTQTPSHQVTQMGQEVILRCVPISNHLYFYWYRQILGQKVEFLVSFYNNEISEKSEIFDDQFSVERPDGSNFTLKIRSTKLEDSAMYFCASTYLETSGGSQETQYFGPGTRLLVL.

This chain connects TRBV6-1 to TRBJ1-1, with D maybe TRBD1 (5 bases). CDR3 length: 16 amino acids. Trimming took off 3 bases at V and 6 bases at J, with 20 bases between the two ends. Germline lookup yields CDR1 MNHNS and CDR2 SASEGT. The CDR3 sequence: CASSDEVGARRAEAFF. Written as DNA, the CDR3 is TGTGCCAGCAGTGATGAAGTAGGGGCCCGTCGGGCTGAAGCTTTCTTT.